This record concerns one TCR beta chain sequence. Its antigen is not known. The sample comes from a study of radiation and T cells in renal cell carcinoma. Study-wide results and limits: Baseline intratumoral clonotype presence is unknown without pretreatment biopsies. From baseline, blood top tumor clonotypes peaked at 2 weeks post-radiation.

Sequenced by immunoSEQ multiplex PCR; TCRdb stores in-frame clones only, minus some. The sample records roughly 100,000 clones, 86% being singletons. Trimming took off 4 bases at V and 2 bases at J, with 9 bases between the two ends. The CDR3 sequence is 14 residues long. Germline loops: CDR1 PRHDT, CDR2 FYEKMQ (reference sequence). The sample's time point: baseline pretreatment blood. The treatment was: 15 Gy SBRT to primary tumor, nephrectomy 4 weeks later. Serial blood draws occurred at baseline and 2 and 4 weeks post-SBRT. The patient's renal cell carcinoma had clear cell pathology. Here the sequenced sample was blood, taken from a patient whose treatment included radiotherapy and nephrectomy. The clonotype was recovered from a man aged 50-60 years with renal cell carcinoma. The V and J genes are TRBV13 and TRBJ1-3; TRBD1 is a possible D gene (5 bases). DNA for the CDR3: TGTGCCAGCAGCTCGCGGGACGCTGGAAACACCATATATTTT. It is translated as CASSSRDAGNTIYF.